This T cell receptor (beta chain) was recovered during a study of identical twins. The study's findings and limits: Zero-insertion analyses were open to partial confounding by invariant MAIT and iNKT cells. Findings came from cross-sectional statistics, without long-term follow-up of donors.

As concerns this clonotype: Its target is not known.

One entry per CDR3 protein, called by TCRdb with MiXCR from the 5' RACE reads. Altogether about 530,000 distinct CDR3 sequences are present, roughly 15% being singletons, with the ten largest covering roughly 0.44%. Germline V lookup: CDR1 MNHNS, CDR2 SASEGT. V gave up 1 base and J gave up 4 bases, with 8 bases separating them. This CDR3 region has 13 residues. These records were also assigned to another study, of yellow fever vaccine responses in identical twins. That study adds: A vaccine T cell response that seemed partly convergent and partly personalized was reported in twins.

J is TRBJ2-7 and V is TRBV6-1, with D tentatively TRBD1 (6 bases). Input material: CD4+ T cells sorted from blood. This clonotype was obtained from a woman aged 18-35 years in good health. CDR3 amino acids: CASSEVGGYEQYF. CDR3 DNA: TGTGCCAGCAGTGAAGTAGGGGGATACGAGCAGTACTTC.